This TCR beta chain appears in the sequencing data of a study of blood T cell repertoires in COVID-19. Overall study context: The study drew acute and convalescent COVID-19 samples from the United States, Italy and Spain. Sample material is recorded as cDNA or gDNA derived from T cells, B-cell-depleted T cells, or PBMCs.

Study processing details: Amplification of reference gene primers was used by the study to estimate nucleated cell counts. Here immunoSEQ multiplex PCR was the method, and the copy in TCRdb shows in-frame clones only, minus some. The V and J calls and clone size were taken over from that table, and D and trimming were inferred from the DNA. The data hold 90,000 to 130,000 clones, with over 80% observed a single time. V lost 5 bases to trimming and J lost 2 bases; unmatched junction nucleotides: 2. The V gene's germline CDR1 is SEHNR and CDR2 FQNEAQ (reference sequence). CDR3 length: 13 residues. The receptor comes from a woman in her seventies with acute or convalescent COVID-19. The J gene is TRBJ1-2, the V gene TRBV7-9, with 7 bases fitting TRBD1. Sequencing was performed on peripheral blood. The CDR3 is CASSLGQNYGYTF. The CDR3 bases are TGTGCCAGCAGCCTGGGACAGAACTATGGCTACACCTTC.